Listed below are T cell receptor beta chains from one sample, sequenced in a study of OX40 agonist ivuxolimab in advanced cancers. TCRdb keeps only in-frame clones here, not all; method: immunoSEQ multiplex PCR. The data show some 94,000 clones, 90% to 95% seen once. Here the sequenced sample was CD4+ or CD8+ T cells sorted from blood, taken in a trial of the OX40 agonist ivuxolimab. Every receptor here comes from an adult with an advanced solid tumor such as melanoma, head and neck, liver or kidney cancer. Both conserved end residues are part of each CDR3. The D gene is left open where the match is weak. Only part of the rows carry a size: once, few, many, or a class if the clone is expanded.

NA	TRBV6-1	TRBJ1-2	16	NA	TGTGCCAGCAGTGAAGCGTGGGATGGGGTATCGTTTGGCTACACCTTC	CASSEAWDGVSFGYTF
once	TRBV6-1	TRBJ2-1	13	NA	TGTGCCAGCAGCCCCTCCAAGGCTGGTGAGCAGTTCTTC	CASSPSKAGEQFF
few	TRBV7-3	TRBJ2-7	16	NA	TGTGCCAGCAGCTTAATCGGCGGGACCAATCCCTACGAGCAGTACTTC	CASSLIGGTNPYEQYF
many	TRBV10-3	TRBJ2-7	14	NA	TGTGCCATCAGTGAGTCCAAGGTATCCTACGAGCAGTACTTC	CAISESKVSYEQYF
NA	TRBV7-2	TRBJ2-3	14	NA	TGTGCCAGCAGCGATAGGAGGGCCACAGATACGCAGTATTTT	CASSDRRATDTQYF
NA	TRBV28	TRBJ1-6	13	NA	TGTGCCAGCCAAATATCGGGGAATTCACCCCTCCACTTT	CASQISGNSPLHF
NA	TRBV6-5	TRBJ2-7	13	TRBD1	TGTGCCAGCAGTAAGGACAGGGATTACGAGCAGTACTTC	CASSKDRDYEQYF
NA	TRBV7-8	TRBJ1-1	14	NA	TGTGCCAGCAGCTCTGGCCTAACTAACACTGAAGCTTTCTTT	CASSSGLTNTEAFF
NA	TRBV4-2	TRBJ2-7	15	NA	TGTGCCAGCAGCCAAGATTCGGGACCCAGCGGCGAGCAGTACTTC	CASSQDSGPSGEQYF
NA	TRBV18	TRBJ1-1	13	TRBD1	TGTGCCAGCTCACCATCAGGACAGGCTGAAGCTTTCTTT	CASSPSGQAEAFF
NA	TRBV11-2	TRBJ2-7	16	NA	TGTGCCAGCAGCCTAGACCTTTCCCAATCAGCCCACGAGCAGTACTTC	CASSLDLSQSAHEQYF
few	TRBV7-9	TRBJ1-1	12	NA	TGTGCCAGCAGCTTAGAGGGTAGTTCGGCTTTCTTT	CASSLEGSSAFF
NA	TRBV7-3	TRBJ2-1	16	NA	TGTGCCAGCAGCTTAGTCCACGGGGTCTCCTACAATGAGCAGTTCTTC	CASSLVHGVSYNEQFF
NA	TRBV7-9	TRBJ2-1	17	NA	TGTGCCAGCAGCGGTATAGCGGCGATAAAATCCTACAATGAGCAGTTCTTC	CASSGIAAIKSYNEQFF
NA	TRBV5-1	TRBJ1-2	16	NA	TGCGCCAGCAGCTCCGGGTCCAACCGTAACAACTATGGCTACACCTTC	CASSSGSNRNNYGYTF
NA	TRBV4-3	TRBJ1-3	16	TRBD1	TGCGCCAGCAGCCAGAAACAGGGGGTCTCTGGAAACACCATATATTTT	CASSQKQGVSGNTIYF
NA	TRBV6-6	TRBJ2-5	15	TRBD2	TGTGCCAGCAGTTACTCCGGGAGGGTGGAAGAGACCCAGTACTTC	CASSYSGRVEETQYF
NA	TRBV5-5	TRBJ1-3	15	NA	TGTGCCAGCAGCCCCGAGTGGGGGTCAGGAAACACCATATATTTT	CASSPEWGSGNTIYF
NA	TRBV19	TRBJ2-7	15	NA	TGTGCCAGTAGTATTCCAACCGGGACGGGCTACGAGCAGTACTTC	CASSIPTGTGYEQYF
few	TRBV6-4	TRBJ1-1	10	TRBD1	TGTGCCAGCAGGACAGGGTTCAACCTCTTT	CASRTGFNLF
NA	TRBV18	TRBJ1-2	14	NA	TGTGCCAGCTCACCACCCTACCCCAACTATGGCTACACCTTC	CASSPPYPNYGYTF
once	TRBV30	TRBJ2-2	16	NA	TGTGCCTGGAGTACCCTCGGGCGGGGTGACACCGGGGAGCTGTTTTTT	CAWSTLGRGDTGELFF
NA	TRBV19	TRBJ1-2	16	NA	TGTGCCAGTACCTCAGGTGGACAAGTTTTTAACTATGGCTACACCTTC	CASTSGGQVFNYGYTF
NA	TRBV9	TRBJ2-3	20	TRBD2	TGTGCCAGCAGCGTAGTTGGAGTCAGGGGAATAGCGGGAGATCCAGATACGCAGTATTTT	CASSVVGVRGIAGDPDTQYF
NA	TRBV5-5	TRBJ2-2	16	TRBD2	TGTGCCAGCAGCTTACGACTAGCGGTGAACACCGGGGAGCTGTTTTTT	CASSLRLAVNTGELFF
NA	TRBV11-2	TRBJ2-7	15	NA	TGTGCCAGCAGCTTATCGGGGCTAGGGGGTTTAGAGCAGTACTTC	CASSLSGLGGLEQYF
NA	TRBV4-2	TRBJ2-2	15	NA	TGTGCCAGCAGCCAGGAGGGACGGTACACCGGGGAGCTGTTTTTT	CASSQEGRYTGELFF
NA	TRBV7-2	TRBJ2-7	17	NA	TGTGCCAGCAGCTTAGCGAGACCCAGCGCGGGCTCCTACGAGCAGTACTTC	CASSLARPSAGSYEQYF
NA	TRBV28	TRBJ2-7	16	TRBD2	TGTGCCAGCAAAGGGACTAGCGGGAGGGCCGTCTACGAGCAGTACTTC	CASKGTSGRAVYEQYF
NA	TRBV4-1	TRBJ2-1	15	TRBD2	TGCGCCAGCAGCCAAGACGGGAGGGCCGTGGATGAGCAGTTCTTC	CASSQDGRAVDEQFF
NA	TRBV6-1	TRBJ2-1	15	NA	TGTGCCAGCAGTGGGTTTAGCGGCTCCTACAATGAGCAGTTCTTC	CASSGFSGSYNEQFF
NA	TRBV11-3	TRBJ2-1	12	NA	TGTGCCAGCACCAGACGTGGGGCTGAGCAGTTCTTC	CASTRRGAEQFF
NA	TRBV5-1	TRBJ1-1	16	TRBD1	TGCGCCAGCAGCCCCTGGACAGGGGGCGAGGGAACTGAAGCTTTCTTT	CASSPWTGGEGTEAFF
NA	TRBV7-3	TRBJ1-1	18	NA	TGTGCCAGCAGCTTAATGGGGAGGATTAGTGTTCGAACAGCTGAAGCTTTCTTT	CASSLMGRISVRTAEAFF
NA	TRBV18	TRBJ1-5	17	TRBD1	TGTGCCAGCTCACCGGGGGGGACAGGGTATGGAATACAGCCCCAGCATTTT	CASSPGGTGYGIQPQHF
NA	TRBV9	TRBJ2-5	14	NA	TGTGCCAGCAGCGGAGGGGCAGTACAAGAGACCCAGTACTTC	CASSGGAVQETQYF
NA	TRBV5-1	TRBJ2-3	14	NA	TGCGCCAGCAGCTTGGATAGGGTCCCAGATACGCAGTATTTT	CASSLDRVPDTQYF
NA	TRBV10-3	TRBJ2-7	12	NA	TGTGCCATCAGTGAGTCGGGGTACGAGCAGTACTTC	CAISESGYEQYF
NA	TRBV6-5	TRBJ1-5	15	NA	TGTGCCAGCAGTTCCTTAGGGGGGTACAATCAGCCCCAGCATTTT	CASSSLGGYNQPQHF
NA	TRBV10-3	TRBJ2-3	15	TRBD2	TGTGCCATCAGTGGTGCTAGCGGGAGTGCAGATACGCAGTATTTT	CAISGASGSADTQYF
NA	TRBV5-6	TRBJ2-7	13	TRBD1	TGTGCCAGCAGAACGACAGGGGGGGCCGAGCAGTACTTC	CASRTTGGAEQYF
NA	TRBV28	TRBJ2-7	13	NA	TGTGCCAGCAGTAAGACAGGTTCCTACGAGCAGTACTTC	CASSKTGSYEQYF
NA	TRBV10-2	TRBJ1-2	14	TRBD1	TGCGCCAGCAGCCTAGGACAGGAAGATTTTGGCTACACCTTC	CASSLGQEDFGYTF
NA	TRBV10-3	TRBJ1-1	15	NA	TGTGCCAGCTCGGGACTTTCCGTAGTGAACACTGAAGCTTTCTTT	CASSGLSVVNTEAFF
once	TRBV29-1	TRBJ2-1	12	NA	TGCAGCGTTGAGGGCAGTCACAATGAGCAGTTCTTC	CSVEGSHNEQFF
NA	TRBV10-3	TRBJ2-3	15	TRBD1	TGTGCCATCAGTGTTGGACAGGCCCCATCAGATACGCAGTATTTT	CAISVGQAPSDTQYF
NA	TRBV15	TRBJ2-7	17	NA	TGTGCCACCAGCAGAGATTACGGGAAAGGGCTCTCCTACGAGCAGTACTTC	CATSRDYGKGLSYEQYF
NA	TRBV18	TRBJ2-5	15	TRBD2	TGTGCCAGCTCACCACGCGGGAGGGCCGAAGAGACCCAGTACTTC	CASSPRGRAEETQYF
once	TRBV5-4	TRBJ2-7	15	TRBD1	TGTGCCAGCAGCTCCCCGGGACAGGGATTCTACGAGCAGTACTTC	CASSSPGQGFYEQYF
once	TRBV30	TRBJ1-2	13	TRBD1	TGTGCCTGGAGTGTAATTCAGGGGGAAGGCTACACCTTC	CAWSVIQGEGYTF
NA	TRBV6-1	TRBJ2-7	14	NA	TGTGCCAGCAAGGGGCAGGGCAACTCCTACGAGCAGTACTTC	CASKGQGNSYEQYF
once	TRBV4-3	TRBJ2-3	15	NA	TGCGCCAGCAGCCAAGATTGGGGGCTGACAGATACGCAGTATTTT	CASSQDWGLTDTQYF
once	TRBV9	TRBJ2-3	16	TRBD2	TGTGCCAGCAGCGGTTATAGCGGGAGGGTGTCTGACACGCAGTATTTT	CASSGYSGRVSDTQYF
NA	TRBV4-1	TRBJ2-1	16	TRBD1	TGCGCCAGCAGCCCCCGCAGGGGGAGCTCCTACAATGAGCAGTTCTTC	CASSPRRGSSYNEQFF
NA	TRBV6-5	TRBJ2-1	13	TRBD2	TGTGCCACTAGCGGGAGGCCAGGCCATGAGCAGTTCTTC	CATSGRPGHEQFF
once	TRBV5-1	TRBJ2-5	14	NA	TGCGCCAGCAGCCTGTTCCGGGGGCAAGAGACCCAGTACTTC	CASSLFRGQETQYF
NA	TRBV30	TRBJ1-2	11	NA	TGTGCCTGGACACAGAGCTATGGCTACACCTTC	CAWTQSYGYTF
NA	TRBV19	TRBJ2-5	14	TRBD1	TGTGCCAGTAGTATAGAAGGGACAGGGTCGACCCAGTACTTC	CASSIEGTGSTQYF
NA	TRBV27	TRBJ2-7	13	TRBD2	TGTGCCAGCAGGGGGGGAGGGGTGGGAGAGCAGTACTTC	CASRGGGVGEQYF
NA	TRBV30	TRBJ1-6	14	NA	TGTGCCTGGAGCATGAGGGCAGGGCTTTCACCCCTCCACTTT	CAWSMRAGLSPLHF